These T cell receptor beta chains were read from a single sample in a study of beta chain features in type 1 diabetes. The repertoire was sequenced with immunoSEQ multiplex PCR; TCRdb's copy has only in-frame clones and lacks some. The repertoire holds around 250,000 clones, with approximately 15% as singletons. Sequences were obtained from naive CD4+ T cells from blood. Receptors originate from a man in his thirties or forties with type 1 diabetes. Both conserved end residues are part of each CDR3. D genes are given only for firm matches. The size field is filled for only some rows; it gives once, few, many or a size class.

clone_size | j_call | d_call | v_call | cdr3_length | cdr3_nt | cdr3_aa
once | TRBJ1-1 | TRBD1 | TRBV19 | 13 | TGTGCCAGTACCGACAGGGGTGGAACTGAAGCTTTCTTT | CASTDRGGTEAFF
. | TRBJ2-6 | TRBD1 | TRBV2 | 14 | TGTGCCAAGGACAGGGGGCTTGGGGCCAACGTCCTGACTTTC | CAKDRGLGANVLTF
. | TRBJ2-7 | TRBD1 | TRBV6-1 | 14 | TGTGCCAGCAGATCGACGGGACAGGGTTACGAGCAGTACTTC | CASRSTGQGYEQYF
. | TRBJ1-6 | TRBD1 | TRBV5-1 | 15 | TGCGCCAGCAGCCCCCGACAGGGGGTTAATTCACCCCTCCACTTT | CASSPRQGVNSPLHF
. | TRBJ2-5 | TRBD2 | TRBV7-2 | 16 | TGTGCCAGCAGCTTAGAGACGCGGGGGGCCAGGGAGACCCAGTACTTC | CASSLETRGARETQYF
. | TRBJ2-3 | TRBD1 | TRBV11-2 | 15 | TGTGCCAGCAGCTTAGCCGGGACAGGCACAGATACGCAGTATTTT | CASSLAGTGTDTQYF
once | TRBJ2-3 | . | TRBV6-5 | 16 | TGTGCCAGCAGTTACTCCGGCGGGACTAGCACAGATACGCAGTATTTT | CASSYSGGTSTDTQYF
few | TRBJ1-5 | . | TRBV10-3 | 12 | TGTGCCATCAGATCAGGGGATCAGCCCCAGCATTTT | CAIRSGDQPQHF
few | TRBJ1-4 | . | TRBV23-1 | 15 | TGCGCCAGCTCACACCCGTGGGACATACAGAAAAAACTGTTTTTT | CASSHPWDIQKKLFF
few | TRBJ1-1 | TRBD1 | TRBV7-9 | 17 | TGTGCCAGCAGCTTTGACAGGGGTCGGCGGTTGAACACTGAAGCTTTCTTT | CASSFDRGRRLNTEAFF
few | TRBJ2-7 | TRBD2 | TRBV13 | 18 | TGTGCCAGCAGCGACAGCGGGAGATTTACTAGCGGGGATTACGAGCAGTACTTC | CASSDSGRFTSGDYEQYF
. | TRBJ1-1 | . | TRBV7-9 | 14 | TGTGCCAGCAGCTTAGGGACCCAGGGCTCTGAAGCTTTCTTT | CASSLGTQGSEAFF
. | TRBJ2-5 | . | TRBV11-2 | 12 | TGTGCCAGCAGCTTACGGGGGGAGACCCAGTACTTC | CASSLRGETQYF
. | TRBJ2-7 | TRBD2 | TRBV25-1 | 15 | TGTGCCAGCAGTGAATCGCTAGCGGGGGACTACGAGCAGTACTTC | CASSESLAGDYEQYF
once | TRBJ2-7 | . | TRBV6-6 | 13 | TGTGCCAGCAGTTACGGAGGGGTCTACGAGCAGTACTTC | CASSYGGVYEQYF